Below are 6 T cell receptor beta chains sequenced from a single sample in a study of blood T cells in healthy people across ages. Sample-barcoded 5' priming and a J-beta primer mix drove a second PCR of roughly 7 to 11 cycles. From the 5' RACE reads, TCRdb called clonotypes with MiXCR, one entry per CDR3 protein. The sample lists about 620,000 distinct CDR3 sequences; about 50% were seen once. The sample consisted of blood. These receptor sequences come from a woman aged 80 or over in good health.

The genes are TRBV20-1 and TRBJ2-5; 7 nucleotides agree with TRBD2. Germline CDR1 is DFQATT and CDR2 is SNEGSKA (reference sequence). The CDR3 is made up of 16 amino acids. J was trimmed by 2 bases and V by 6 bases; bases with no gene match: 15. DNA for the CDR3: TGCAGTGCCCCCCCGGCGGGGGTAGGGGTACAAGAGACCCAGTACTTC. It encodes CSAPPAGVGVQETQYF.

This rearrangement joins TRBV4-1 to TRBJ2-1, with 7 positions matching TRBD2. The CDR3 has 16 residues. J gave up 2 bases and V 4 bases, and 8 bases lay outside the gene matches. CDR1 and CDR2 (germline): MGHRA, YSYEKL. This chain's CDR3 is CASSRCNGRPYNEQFF. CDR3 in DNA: TGCGCCAGCAGCCGCTGTAACGGGAGGCCCTACAATGAGCAGTTCTTC.

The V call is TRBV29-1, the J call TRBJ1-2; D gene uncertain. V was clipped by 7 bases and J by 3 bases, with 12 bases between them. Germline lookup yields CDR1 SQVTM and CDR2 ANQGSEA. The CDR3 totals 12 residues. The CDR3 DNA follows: TGCAGCGCCGAGGGCACCGACTATGGCTACACCTTC. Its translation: CSAEGTDYGYTF.

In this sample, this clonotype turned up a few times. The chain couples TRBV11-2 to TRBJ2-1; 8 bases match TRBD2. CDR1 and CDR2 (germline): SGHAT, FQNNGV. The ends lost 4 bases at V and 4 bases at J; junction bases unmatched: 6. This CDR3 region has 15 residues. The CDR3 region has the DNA TGTGCCAGCAGCTCTGTGAGCGGGAGATACAATGAGCAGTTCTTC. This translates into CASSSVSGRYNEQFF.

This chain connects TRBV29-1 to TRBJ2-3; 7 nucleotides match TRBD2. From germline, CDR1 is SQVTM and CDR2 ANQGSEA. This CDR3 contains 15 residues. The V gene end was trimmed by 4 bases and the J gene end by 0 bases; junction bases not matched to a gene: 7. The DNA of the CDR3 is TGCAGCGTTGGGAGTCGCGGGGGTAGCACAGATACGCAGTATTTT. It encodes CSVGSRGGSTDTQYF.

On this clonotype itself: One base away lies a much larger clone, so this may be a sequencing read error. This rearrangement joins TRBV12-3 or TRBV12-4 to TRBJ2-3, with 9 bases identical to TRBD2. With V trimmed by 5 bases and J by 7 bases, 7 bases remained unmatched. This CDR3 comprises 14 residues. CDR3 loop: CASSDGGGANTQYF. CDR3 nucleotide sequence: TGTGCCAGCAGTGATGGCGGGGGGGCAAATACGCAGTATTTT.